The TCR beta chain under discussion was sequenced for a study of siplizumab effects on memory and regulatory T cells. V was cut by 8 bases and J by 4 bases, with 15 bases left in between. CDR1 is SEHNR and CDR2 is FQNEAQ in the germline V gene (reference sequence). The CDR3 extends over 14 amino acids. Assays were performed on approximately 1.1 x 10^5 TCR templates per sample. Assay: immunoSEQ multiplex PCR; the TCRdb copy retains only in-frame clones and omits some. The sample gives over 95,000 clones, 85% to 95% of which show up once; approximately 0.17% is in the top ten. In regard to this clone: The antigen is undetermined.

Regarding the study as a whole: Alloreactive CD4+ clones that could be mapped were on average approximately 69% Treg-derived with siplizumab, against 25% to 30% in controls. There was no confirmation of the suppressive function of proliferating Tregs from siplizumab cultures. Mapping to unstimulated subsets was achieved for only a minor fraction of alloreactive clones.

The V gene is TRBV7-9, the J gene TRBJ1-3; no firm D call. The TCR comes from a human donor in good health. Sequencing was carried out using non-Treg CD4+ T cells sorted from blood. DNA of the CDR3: TGTGCCAGCTGCCTGACGTTCGTAGGAAACACCATATATTTT. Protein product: CASCLTFVGNTIYF.